This TCR beta chain was captured in a study of blood T cell repertoires in COVID-19. Whole-study context: Samples came from the United States, Italy and Spain, spanning acute and convalescent COVID-19.

Trimming took 0 bases from V and 5 from J, leaving 14 bases between them. Germline assignment: CDR1 LNHNV and CDR2 YYDKDF (reference sequence). This CDR3 has 15 residues. Profiled with immunoSEQ multiplex PCR; TCRdb holds only in-frame clones, not every one. In the table there are fewer than 80,000 clones, approximately 80% of which are singletons. This clonotype was obtained from a man over 45 with COVID-19, enrolled during active disease. Sequenced: peripheral blood. The rearrangement joins TRBV15 to TRBJ2-7, with a possible D match to TRBD1 (6 bases). CDR3 residues: CATSRDLQGWNEQYF. Written as DNA, the CDR3 is TGTGCCACCAGCAGAGATTTACAGGGCTGGAACGAGCAGTACTTC.